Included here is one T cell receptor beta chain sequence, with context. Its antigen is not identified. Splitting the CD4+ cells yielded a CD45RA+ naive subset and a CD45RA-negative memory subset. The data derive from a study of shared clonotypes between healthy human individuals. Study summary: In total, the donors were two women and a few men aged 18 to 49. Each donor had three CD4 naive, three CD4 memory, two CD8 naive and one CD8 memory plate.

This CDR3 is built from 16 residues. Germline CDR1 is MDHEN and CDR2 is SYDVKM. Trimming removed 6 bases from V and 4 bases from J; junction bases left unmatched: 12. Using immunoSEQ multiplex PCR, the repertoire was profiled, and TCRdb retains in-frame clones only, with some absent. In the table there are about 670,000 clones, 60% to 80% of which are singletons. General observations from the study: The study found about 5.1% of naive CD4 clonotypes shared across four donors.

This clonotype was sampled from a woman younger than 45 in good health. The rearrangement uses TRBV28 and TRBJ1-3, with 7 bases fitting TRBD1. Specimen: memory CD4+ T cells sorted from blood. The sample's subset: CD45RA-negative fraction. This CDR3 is CASSAGSRDRGNTIYF. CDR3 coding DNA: TGTGCCAGCAGCGCGGGATCCAGGGACAGAGGAAACACCATATATTTT.